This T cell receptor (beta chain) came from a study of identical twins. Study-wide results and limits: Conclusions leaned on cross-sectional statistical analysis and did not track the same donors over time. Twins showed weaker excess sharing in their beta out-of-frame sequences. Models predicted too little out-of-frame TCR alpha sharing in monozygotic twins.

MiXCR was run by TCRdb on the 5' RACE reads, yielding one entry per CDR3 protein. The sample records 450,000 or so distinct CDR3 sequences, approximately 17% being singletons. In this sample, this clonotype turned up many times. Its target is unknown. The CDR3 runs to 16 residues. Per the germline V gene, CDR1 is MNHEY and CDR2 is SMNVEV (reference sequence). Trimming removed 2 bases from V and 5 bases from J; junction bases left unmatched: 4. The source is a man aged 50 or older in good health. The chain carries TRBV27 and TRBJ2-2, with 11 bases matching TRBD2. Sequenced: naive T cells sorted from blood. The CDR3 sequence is CASSLTSGGWTGELFF. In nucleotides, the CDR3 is TGTGCCAGCAGTTTAACTAGCGGGGGTTGGACCGGGGAGCTGTTTTTT.